Listed below are T cell receptor beta chains from one sample, sequenced in a study of cytomegalovirus exposure and HLA in healthy donors. Data came from immunoSEQ multiplex PCR; TCRdb stores just in-frame clones and leaves some out. The table shows about 200,000 clones, with about 81% occurring only once. Sample: PBMCs. Receptor source: a woman aged 50 to 60 in good health and CMV-seropositive. Both conserved end residues are trimmed from each CDR3. D genes are given only for firm matches. Size is stated for part of the rows, as once, few or many counts, or as a class when the clone is expanded.

v_call	cdr3_length	d_call	j_call	clone_size	cdr3_aa
TRBV5-1	15	-	TRBJ2-2	-	ASSLGPLGSYTGELF
TRBV10-3	12	-	TRBJ1-2	-	AISELQGLWGYT
TRBV19	14	-	TRBJ1-4	-	ASSIVRGLVNEKLF
TRBV6-5	10	TRBD1	TRBJ2-3	few	ASSLDRNTQY
TRBV20-1	8	-	TRBJ2-7	-	SAREKRAA
TRBV4-2	12	-	TRBJ2-1	-	ASSQAGGYNEQF
TRBV6-1	13	TRBD1	TRBJ2-5	-	ASSDLGTVQETQY
TRBV11-2	10	TRBD1	TRBJ2-7	few	ASSLKTGVLS
TRBV29-1	11	TRBD2	TRBJ2-3	-	SVRSSGGDTQY
TRBV10-3	11	TRBD1	TRBJ1-1	-	AIRWDRETEAF
TRBV6-5	13	TRBD1	TRBJ2-1	-	ASSYSDRGPNEQF
TRBV21-1	16	-	TRBJ2-5	-	ARRVKVLASRGEETQY
TRBV6-5	12	-	TRBJ2-7	once	ASKWQQGLGEQY
TRBV18	14	TRBD1	TRBJ1-2	few	ASSGQGASKNYGYT
TRBV28	11	-	TRBJ1-1	-	ASNRQMNTEAF
TRBV2	14	-	TRBJ2-7	-	ASSSPRSVSSYEQY
TRBV7-2	10	TRBD2	TRBJ2-4	-	ASSLSGGRQY
TRBV5-4	15	TRBD2	TRBJ2-2	-	ASSLASGGGNTGELF
TRBV10-2	13	-	TRBJ2-3	-	ASSENGGGTDTQY
TRBV5-6	14	TRBD2	TRBJ2-3	-	ASGWAPLRGADTQY
TRBV30	12	-	TRBJ1-2	-	AWSYRQVNYGYT
TRBV10-2	11	TRBD2	TRBJ2-5	-	ASCGGRWETQY
TRBV19	12	-	TRBJ1-2	-	ASSEGTSNYGYT